This TCR beta chain was identified in a study of radiotherapy plus CTLA-4 blockade in lung cancer. Between the trimmed V and J ends, which lost 4 bases and 1 base, there was a span of 14 bases. Germline V gene lookup returns CDR1 SGHRS and CDR2 YFSETQ. The CDR3 is made up of 15 amino acids. Repertoires were generated with immunoSEQ multiplex PCR, while TCRdb's copy carries only in-frame clones and drops some. The sample lists 53,000 or so clones, approximately 86% occurring once. The TCR was taken from a human donor with non-small cell lung cancer that progressed on radiotherapy plus ipilimumab. Some clones in this sample may be carry-over from other donors' samples. The sequences come from peripheral blood, collected from a patient treated with radiotherapy plus ipilimumab. The rearrangement links TRBV5-1 to TRBJ2-5; possibly TRBD1 for D (6 bases). The CDR3 DNA reads TGCGCCAGCAGCACGGGACACGTAATCCAAGAGACCCAGTACTTC. It translates to CASSTGHVIQETQYF.